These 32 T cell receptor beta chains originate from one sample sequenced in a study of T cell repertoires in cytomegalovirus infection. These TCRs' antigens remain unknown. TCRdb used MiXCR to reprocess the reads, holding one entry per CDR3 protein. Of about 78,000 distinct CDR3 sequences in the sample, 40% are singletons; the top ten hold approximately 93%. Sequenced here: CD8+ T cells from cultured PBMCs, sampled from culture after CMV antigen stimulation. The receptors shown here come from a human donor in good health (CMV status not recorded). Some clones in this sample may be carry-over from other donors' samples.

The CDR3 here is CASSETKDPRDRGSYGYTF. The CDR3 DNA reads as TGTGCCAGCAGCGAGACCAAAGACCCGAGGGACAGGGGAAGCTATGGCTACACCTTC. The V and J genes are TRBV9 and TRBJ1-2; 10 bases align to TRBD1. V trimming: 3 bases; J trimming: 4 bases; junction bases outside the gene matches: 18. CDR3 length: 19 amino acids. Germline V lookup: CDR1 SGDLS, CDR2 YYNGEE.

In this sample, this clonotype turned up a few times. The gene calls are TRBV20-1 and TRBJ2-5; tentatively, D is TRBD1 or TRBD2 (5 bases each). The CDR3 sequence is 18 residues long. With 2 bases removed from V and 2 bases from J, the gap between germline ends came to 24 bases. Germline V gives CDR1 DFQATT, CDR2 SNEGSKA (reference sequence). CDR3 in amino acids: CSARSFSGRAAMQETQYF. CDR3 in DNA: TGCAGTGCTAGAAGCTTTTCGGGGCGGGCAGCTATGCAAGAGACCCAGTACTTC.

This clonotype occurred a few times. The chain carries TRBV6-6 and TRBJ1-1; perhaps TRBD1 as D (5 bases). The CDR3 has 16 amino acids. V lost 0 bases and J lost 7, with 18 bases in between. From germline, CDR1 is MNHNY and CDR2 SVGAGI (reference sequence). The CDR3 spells CASSYSTESSDLEAFF. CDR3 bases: TGTGCCAGCAGTTACTCGACAGAATCTTCAGATCTTGAAGCTTTCTTT.

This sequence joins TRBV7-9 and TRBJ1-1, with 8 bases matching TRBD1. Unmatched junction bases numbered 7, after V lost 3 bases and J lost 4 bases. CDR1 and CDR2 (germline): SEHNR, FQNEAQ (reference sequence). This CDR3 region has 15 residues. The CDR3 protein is CASSFGDRLGTEAFF. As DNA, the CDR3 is TGTGCCAGCAGCTTTGGGGACAGGTTAGGCACTGAAGCTTTCTTT.

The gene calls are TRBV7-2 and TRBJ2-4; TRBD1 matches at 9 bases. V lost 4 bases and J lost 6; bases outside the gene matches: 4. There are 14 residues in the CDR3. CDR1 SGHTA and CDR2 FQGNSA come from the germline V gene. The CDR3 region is CASSSGTGRNIQYF. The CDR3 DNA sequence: TGTGCCAGCAGCTCCGGGACAGGGAGAAACATTCAGTACTTC.

The CDR3 protein is CASSQDRGRTAYYEQYF. The CDR3, as DNA: TGCGCCAGCAGCCAAGATCGGGGCAGGACAGCTTACTACGAGCAGTACTTC. The chain is built from TRBV4-3 and TRBJ2-7, with D possibly being TRBD1 (6 bases). The CDR3 covers 17 residues. V lost 0 bases and J 3 bases, leaving 18 bases between the germline ends. Germline CDR1 and CDR2: LGHNA and YSLEER.

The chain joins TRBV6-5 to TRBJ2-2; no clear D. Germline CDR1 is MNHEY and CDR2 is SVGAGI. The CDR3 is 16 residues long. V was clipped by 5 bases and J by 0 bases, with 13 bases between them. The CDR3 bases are TGTGCCAGCAGTCTTGACACCGGGTCGAACACCGGGGAGCTGTTTTTT. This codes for CASSLDTGSNTGELFF.

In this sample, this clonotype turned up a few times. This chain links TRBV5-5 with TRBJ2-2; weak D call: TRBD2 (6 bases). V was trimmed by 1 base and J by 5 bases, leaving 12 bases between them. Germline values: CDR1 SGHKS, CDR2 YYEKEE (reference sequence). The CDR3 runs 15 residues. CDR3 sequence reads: CASSLIVGGTGELFF. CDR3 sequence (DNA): TGTGCCAGCAGCTTGATAGTGGGGGGAACCGGGGAGCTGTTTTTT.

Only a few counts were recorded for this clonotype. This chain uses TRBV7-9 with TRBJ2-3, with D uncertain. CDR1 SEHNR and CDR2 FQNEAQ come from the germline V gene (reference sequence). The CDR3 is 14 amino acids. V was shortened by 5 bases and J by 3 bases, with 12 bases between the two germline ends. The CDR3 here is CASSPPPETDTQYF. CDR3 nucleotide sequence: TGTGCCAGCAGCCCACCCCCGGAAACAGATACGCAGTATTTT.

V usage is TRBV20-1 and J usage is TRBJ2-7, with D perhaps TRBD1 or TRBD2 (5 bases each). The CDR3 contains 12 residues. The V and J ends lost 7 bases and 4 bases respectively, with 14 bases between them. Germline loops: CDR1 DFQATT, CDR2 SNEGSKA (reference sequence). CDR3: CSVQGETYEQYF. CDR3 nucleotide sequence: TGCAGTGTTCAGGGAGAAACATACGAGCAGTACTTC.

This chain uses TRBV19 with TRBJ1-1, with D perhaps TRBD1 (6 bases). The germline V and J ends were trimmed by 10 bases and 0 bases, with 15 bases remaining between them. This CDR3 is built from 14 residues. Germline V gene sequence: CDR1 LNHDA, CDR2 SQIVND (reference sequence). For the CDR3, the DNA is TGTGCCAACGGACAGATTTTCATGAACACTGAAGCTTTCTTT. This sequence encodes CANGQIFMNTEAFF.

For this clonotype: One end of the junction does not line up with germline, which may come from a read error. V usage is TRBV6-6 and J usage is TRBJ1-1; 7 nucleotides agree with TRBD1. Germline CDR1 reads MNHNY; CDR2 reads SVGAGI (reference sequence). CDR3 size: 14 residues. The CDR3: CASSPGQPNTEHYF. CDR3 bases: TGTGCCAGCAGCCCGGGACAGCCCAACACTGAACATTACTTC.

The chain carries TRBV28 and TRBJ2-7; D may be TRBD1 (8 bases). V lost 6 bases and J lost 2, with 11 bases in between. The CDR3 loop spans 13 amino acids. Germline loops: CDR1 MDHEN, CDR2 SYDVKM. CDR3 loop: CASRQGGTYEQYF. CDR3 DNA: TGTGCCAGCAGACAGGGGGGGACCTACGAGCAGTACTTC.

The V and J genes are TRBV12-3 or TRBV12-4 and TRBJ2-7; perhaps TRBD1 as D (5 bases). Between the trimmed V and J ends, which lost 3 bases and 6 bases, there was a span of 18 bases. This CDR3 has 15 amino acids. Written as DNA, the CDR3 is TGTGCCAGCAGTTTTTCCAGGGTAGTTGCAAGCGAGCAGTACTTC. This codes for CASSFSRVVASEQYF.

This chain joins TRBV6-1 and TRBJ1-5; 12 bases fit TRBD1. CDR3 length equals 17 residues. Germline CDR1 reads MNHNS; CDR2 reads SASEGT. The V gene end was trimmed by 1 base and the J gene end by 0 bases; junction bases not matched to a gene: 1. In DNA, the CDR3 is TGTGCCAGCAGTGAAGGGGGACAGGGGGCTAGCAATCAGCCCCAGCATTTT. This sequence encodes CASSEGGQGASNQPQHF.

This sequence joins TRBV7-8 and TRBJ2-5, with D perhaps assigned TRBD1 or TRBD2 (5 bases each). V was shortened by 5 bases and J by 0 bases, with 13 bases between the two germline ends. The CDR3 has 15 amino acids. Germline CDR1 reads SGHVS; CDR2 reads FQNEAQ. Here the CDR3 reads CASSPTVGDQETQYF. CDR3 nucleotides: TGTGCCAGCAGCCCGACCGTGGGGGACCAAGAGACCCAGTACTTC.

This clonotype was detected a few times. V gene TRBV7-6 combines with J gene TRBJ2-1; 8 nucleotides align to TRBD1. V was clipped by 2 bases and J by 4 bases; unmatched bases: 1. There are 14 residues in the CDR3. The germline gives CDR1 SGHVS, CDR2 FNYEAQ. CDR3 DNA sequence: TGTGCCAGCAGCTTAACAGGGGGTTACAATGAGCAGTTCTTC. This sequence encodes CASSLTGGYNEQFF. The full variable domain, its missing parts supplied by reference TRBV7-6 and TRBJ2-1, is GAGVSQSPRYKVTKRGQDVALRCDPISGHVSLYWYRQALGQGPEFLTYFNYEAQQDKSGLPNDRFSAERPEGSISTLTIQRTEQRDSAMYRCASSLTGGYNEQFFGPGTRLTVL.

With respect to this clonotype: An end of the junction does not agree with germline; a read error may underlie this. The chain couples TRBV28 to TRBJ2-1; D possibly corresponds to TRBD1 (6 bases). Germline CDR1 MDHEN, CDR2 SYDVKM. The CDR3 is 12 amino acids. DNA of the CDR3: TGTGCCAGCAGTTTATGGGACAGCCTAGAGATCTTC. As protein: CASSLWDSLEIF.

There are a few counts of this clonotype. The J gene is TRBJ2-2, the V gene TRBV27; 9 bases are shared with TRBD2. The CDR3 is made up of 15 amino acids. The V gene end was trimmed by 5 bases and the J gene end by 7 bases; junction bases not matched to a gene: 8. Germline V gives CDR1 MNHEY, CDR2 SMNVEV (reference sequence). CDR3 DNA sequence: TGTGCCAGCAGTGCCGGCGGGGGGGCCCTCGGGGAGCTGTTTTTT. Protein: CASSAGGGALGELFF.

In DNA form, the CDR3 reads TGTGCCAGCAGCTCCCGGACTAGCGGGGGCCCCCAAGATACGCAGTATTTT. Translating gives CASSSRTSGGPQDTQYF. The V gene is TRBV7-4, the J gene TRBJ2-3, with TRBD2 matching over 13 bases. V shed 4 bases and J 5 bases; nucleotides not matched to a gene: 9. Germline loops: CDR1 SGHVT, CDR2 SQSDAQ. The CDR3 sequence is 17 residues long. Together with reference TRBV7-4 and TRBJ2-3, the CDR3 gives the full variable domain: GAGVSQSPRYKVAKRGRDVALRCDSISGHVTLYWYRQTLGQGSEVLTYSQSDAQRDKSGRPSGRFSAERPERSVSTLKIQRTEQGDSAVYLCASSSRTSGGPQDTQYFGPGTRLTVL.

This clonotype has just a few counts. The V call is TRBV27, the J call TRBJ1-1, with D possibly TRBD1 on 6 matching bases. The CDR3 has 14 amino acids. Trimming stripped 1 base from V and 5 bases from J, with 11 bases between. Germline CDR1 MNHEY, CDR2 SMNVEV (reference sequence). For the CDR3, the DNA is TGTGCCAGCAGTTTATTTAGGGGGGGGACTGAAGCTTTCTTT. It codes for CASSLFRGGTEAFF.

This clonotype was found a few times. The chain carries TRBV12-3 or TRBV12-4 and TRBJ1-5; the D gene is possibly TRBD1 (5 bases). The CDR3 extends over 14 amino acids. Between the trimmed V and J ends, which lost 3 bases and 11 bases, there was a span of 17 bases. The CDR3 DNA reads TGTGCCAGCAGTTTCGGGCAGGGAGTCGAGACCCAGCATTTT. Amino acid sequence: CASSFGQGVETQHF.

CDR3 in amino acids: CASSLIGGGPQETQYF. DNA of the CDR3: TGCGCCAGCAGCTTGATAGGGGGGGGCCCACAAGAGACCCAGTACTTC. The chain has TRBV5-1 and TRBJ2-5, with D perhaps matching TRBD2 (7 bases). V was cut by 1 base and J by 2 bases, with 15 bases left in between. CDR3 length: 16 amino acids. Germline-derived CDR1 and CDR2 are SGHRS and YFSETQ.

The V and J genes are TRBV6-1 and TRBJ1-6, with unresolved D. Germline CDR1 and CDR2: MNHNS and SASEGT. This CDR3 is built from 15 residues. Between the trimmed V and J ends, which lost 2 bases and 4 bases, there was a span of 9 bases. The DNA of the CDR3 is TGTGCCAGCAGTGAACTGCAGTCTTATAATTCACCCCTCCACTTT. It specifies CASSELQSYNSPLHF.

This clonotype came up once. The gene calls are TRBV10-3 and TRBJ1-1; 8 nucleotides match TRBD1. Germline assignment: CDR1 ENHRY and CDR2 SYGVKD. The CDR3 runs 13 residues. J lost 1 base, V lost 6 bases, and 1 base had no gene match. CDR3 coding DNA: TGTGCCATCAGCGGACAGGGGAACACTGAAGCTTTCTTT. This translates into CAISGQGNTEAFF.

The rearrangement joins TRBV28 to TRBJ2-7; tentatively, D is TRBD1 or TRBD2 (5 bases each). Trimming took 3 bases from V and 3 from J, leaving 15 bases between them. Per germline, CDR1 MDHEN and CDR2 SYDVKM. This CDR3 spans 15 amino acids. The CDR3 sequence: CASSFSVAGSYEQYF. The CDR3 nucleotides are TGTGCCAGCAGTTTCTCAGTTGCAGGGAGCTACGAGCAGTACTTC.

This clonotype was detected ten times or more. DNA of the CDR3: TGTGCCAGCAGTGATGGACTAGCGGGGGTTAGAGAGACCCAGTACTTC. Amino acids: CASSDGLAGVRETQYF. V is TRBV6-1 and J is TRBJ2-5, with TRBD2 identical over 13 bases. Looked up from germline, CDR1 is MNHNS and CDR2 is SASEGT. The ends lost 3 bases at V and 4 bases at J; junction bases unmatched: 5. CDR3 length: 16 amino acids.

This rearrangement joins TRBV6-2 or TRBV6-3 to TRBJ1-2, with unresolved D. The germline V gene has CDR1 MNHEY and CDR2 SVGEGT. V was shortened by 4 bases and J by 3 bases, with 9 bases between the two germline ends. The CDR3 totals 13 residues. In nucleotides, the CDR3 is TGTGCCAGCAGTTCGGGTGGTGACTATGGCTACACCTTC. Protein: CASSSGGDYGYTF.

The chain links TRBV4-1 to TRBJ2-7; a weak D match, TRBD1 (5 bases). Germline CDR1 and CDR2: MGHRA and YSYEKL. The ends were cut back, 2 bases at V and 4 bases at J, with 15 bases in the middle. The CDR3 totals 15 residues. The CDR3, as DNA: TGCGCCAGCAGCCAATGGGGCCTTCCAAAATACGAGCAGTACTTC. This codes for CASSQWGLPKYEQYF.

For the CDR3, the DNA is TGTGCCACCAGCGGGGGACTAACCTCCTACAATGAGCAGTTCTTC. Amino acids: CATSGGLTSYNEQFF. This chain connects TRBV15 to TRBJ2-1, with TRBD2 matching over 7 bases. With 5 bases clipped from V and 0 bases from J, the junction kept 4 bases outside the gene matches. The germline V gene encodes CDR1 LNHNV and CDR2 YYDKDF (reference sequence). The CDR3 runs to 15 residues. Combining the CDR3 with reference TRBV15 and TRBJ2-1 gives the whole variable domain DAMVIQNPRYQVTQFGKPVTLSCSQTLNHNVMYWYQQKSSQAPKLLFHYYDKDFNNEADTPDNFQSRRPNTSFCFLDIRSPGLGDTAMYLCATSGGLTSYNEQFFGPGTRLTVL.

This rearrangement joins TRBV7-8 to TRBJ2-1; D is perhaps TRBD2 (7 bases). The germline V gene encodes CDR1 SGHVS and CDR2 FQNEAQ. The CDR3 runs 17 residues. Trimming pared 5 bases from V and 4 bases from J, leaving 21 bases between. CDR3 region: CASSPLEGGGRYNEQFF. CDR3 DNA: TGTGCCAGCAGCCCCCTCGAGGGGGGGGGGCGGTACAATGAGCAGTTCTTC.

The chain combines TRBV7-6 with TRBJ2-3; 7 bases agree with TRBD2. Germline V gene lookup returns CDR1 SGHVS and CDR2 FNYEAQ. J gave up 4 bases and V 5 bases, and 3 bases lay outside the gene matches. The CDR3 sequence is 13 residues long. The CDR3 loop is CASSPGGPDTQYF. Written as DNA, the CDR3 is TGTGCCAGCAGCCCGGGGGGTCCAGATACGCAGTATTTT. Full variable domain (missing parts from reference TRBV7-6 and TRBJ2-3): GAGVSQSPRYKVTKRGQDVALRCDPISGHVSLYWYRQALGQGPEFLTYFNYEAQQDKSGLPNDRFSAERPEGSISTLTIQRTEQRDSAMYRCASSPGGPDTQYFGPGTRLTVL.